The clone carrying this T cell receptor (beta chain) was detected ten times or more. The antigen is not known. Used for diagnoses were clinical symptoms, serum thyroxine and TRAb, thyroid ultrasound and orbital computed tomography. RNA transcripts gave rise to amplified TCR beta CDR3 regions. The HTBI set primed first-round TCR CDR3 RT-PCR. TCRdb re-called the multiplex PCR reads through MiXCR, storing one row per CDR3 protein. The sample contains around 270,000 distinct CDR3 sequences, roughly 20% of which appear only once. This specimen comes from a study of T cells in Graves' hyperthyroidism and ophthalmopathy. Study results and limitations: Most expanded thyroid clonotypes above 0.001 also appeared in blood.

Trimming cost V 6 bases and J 9 bases, with 21 bases left between them. Germline CDR1 is SGHTA and CDR2 is FQGTGA. The CDR3 runs 15 residues. The clonotype comes from a man aged 50-60 years with Graves' ophthalmopathy. The V gene is TRBV7-3, the J gene TRBJ2-1, with TRBD2 as a possible D gene (7 bases). The sequenced sample consisted of blood. The CDR3, as DNA: TGTGCCAGCAGTCCTCAAGGGGGGAGGGAAACTGAGCAGTTCTTC. It translates to CASSPQGGRETEQFF.